The rows below give T cell receptor beta chains drawn from one sample of a study of shared clonotypes between healthy human individuals. Profiled with immunoSEQ multiplex PCR; TCRdb holds only in-frame clones, not every one. The sample yields over 950,000 clones, roughly 80% seen once. Sequencing was done on a sample of memory CD4+ T cells from PBMCs. These TCRs come from a man aged 18-30 years in good health. Some clones in this sample may be carry-over from other donors' samples. Each CDR3 is given with its conserved first and last residue. A D gene is named only where the DNA matches it firmly. Size is omitted from some rows. Given values are once, few, many or a class for expanded clones.

v_gene	j_gene	d_gene	abundance	CDR3nt	CDR3aa
TRBV2	TRBJ2-7	TRBD1	.	TGTGCCAGCAGTGAAATAGACAGGGTCGGCGAGCAGTACTTC	CASSEIDRVGEQYF
TRBV28	TRBJ1-1	.	.	TGTGCCAGCAGGGTGTCGGGACGGCGGAACACTGAAGCTTTCTTT	CASRVSGRRNTEAFF
TRBV5-1	TRBJ2-5	TRBD2	.	TGCGCCAGCTCCGAACCTCGGCTAGCGGGAGAGACCCAGTACTTC	CASSEPRLAGETQYF
TRBV11-2	TRBJ2-7	.	many	TGTGCCAGCAGCTTCTCTGAGAGCTCCTACGAGCAGTACTTC	CASSFSESSYEQYF
TRBV12-5	TRBJ2-7	.	few	TGTGCTAGTGGTTTGGCCAGGACCCCGGAGAGCTACCACGAGCAGTACTTC	CASGLARTPESYHEQYF
TRBV2	TRBJ2-5	TRBD2	once	TGTGCCAGCAGTGAAGGGGGCGCATCGGGAGGGACCCAGTACTTC	CASSEGGASGGTQYF
TRBV14	TRBJ2-1	.	once	TGTGCCAGCAGCCATTCTGCAGGGGCCAATGAGCAGTTCTTC	CASSHSAGANEQFF
TRBV20-1	TRBJ2-1	.	many	TGCAGTGCTAGTGTGGGTGCTGAGCAGTTCTTC	CSASVGAEQFF
TRBV30	TRBJ2-3	.	.	TGTGCCTGGAAAAGTTACACAGATACGCAGTATTTT	CAWKSYTDTQYF
TRBV7-5	TRBJ2-1	.	.	TGTGCCAGAAGCTTATGTCTTTTTAGCGGGAGGTACAATGAGCAGTTCTTC	CARSLCLFSGRYNEQFF
TRBV2	TRBJ1-1	.	.	TGTGCCAGCAGCTTAGGTGTGAACACTGAAGCTTTCTTT	CASSLGVNTEAFF
TRBV9	TRBJ1-1	.	.	TGTGCCAGCAGCGTAGGGGCGGTAAGGGACACTGAAGCTTTCTTT	CASSVGAVRDTEAFF
TRBV7-3	TRBJ2-1	.	.	TGTGCCAGCAGCTTAACAGGCCGGCTCAATGAGCAGTTCTTC	CASSLTGRLNEQFF
TRBV5-1	TRBJ1-4	.	.	TGCGCCAGCAGGGGCGCAGGGTCAACTAATGAAAAACTGTTTTTT	CASRGAGSTNEKLFF